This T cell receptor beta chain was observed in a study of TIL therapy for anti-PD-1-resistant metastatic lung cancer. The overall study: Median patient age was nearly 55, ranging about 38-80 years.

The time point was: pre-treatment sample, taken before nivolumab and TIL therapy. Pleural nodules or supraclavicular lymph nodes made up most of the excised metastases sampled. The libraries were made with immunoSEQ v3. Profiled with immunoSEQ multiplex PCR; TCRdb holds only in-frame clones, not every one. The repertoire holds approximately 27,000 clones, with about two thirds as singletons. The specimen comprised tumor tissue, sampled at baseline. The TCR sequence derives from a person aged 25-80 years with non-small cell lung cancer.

The CDR3 DNA reads TGTGCCAGCAGTTACCGGGGGACAGAGACCCAGTACTTC. It is translated as CASSYRGTETQYF. This chain joins TRBV6-5 and TRBJ2-5, with D perhaps matching TRBD2 (6 bases). Trimming shortened V by 2 bases and J by 4 bases, and 8 bases separated the two germline ends. The length of the CDR3 is 13 residues. Germline lookup yields CDR1 MNHEY and CDR2 SVGAGI.